This passage covers 11 T cell receptor beta chains from one sample sequenced in a study of cytomegalovirus exposure and HLA in healthy donors (dated by TCRdb to about 2017). Receptor amplification or capture employed the immunoSEQ multiplex PCR assay. Not all clones reach the TCRdb copy of this immuneACCESS table, which keeps in-frame sequences only. Checked studies attribute under half of the gap to unresolved V genes and leave the rest unexplained. This sample lists roughly 350,000 clones; roughly 89% were detected once. Together, the top ten hold more than 0.8% of the sample. Sequenced sample: PBMCs. All receptors come from a woman aged 18 to 35 in good health and CMV-seronegative.

The genes are TRBV14 and TRBJ1-2; 9 bases map to TRBD1. The J segment lost 3 bases and the V segment lost 0 bases, leaving 5 bases of the junction unmatched. The CDR3 sequence is 16 residues long. CDR1 and CDR2 from the germline V gene are SGHDN and FVKESK. In nucleotides, the CDR3 is TGTGCCAGCAGCCAAGAACAACAGGGGGCGCACTATGGCTACACCTTC. Translation gives CASSQEQQGAHYGYTF.

In its sample, this clone was seen a few times. This rearrangement joins TRBV11-3 to TRBJ2-2; possibly TRBD2 for D (5 bases). Trimming removed 5 bases at V and 7 bases at J, with 11 bases between. Germline CDR1 reads SGHNT; CDR2 reads YENEEA. The CDR3 runs 13 residues. CDR3 sequence reads: CASSPGFGGELFF. CDR3 DNA: TGTGCCAGCAGCCCGGGGTTTGGCGGGGAGCTGTTTTTT.

V gene TRBV4-2 combines with J gene TRBJ1-5; 8 positions agree with TRBD1. Germline V CDR1 and CDR2: LGHNA, YNFKEQ. Trimming at V came to 0 bases and at J to 5 bases, leaving 9 bases not matched to a gene. This CDR3 has 17 amino acids. CDR3 sequence: CASSQDYNRGFDQPQHF. DNA for the CDR3: TGTGCCAGCAGCCAAGATTACAACAGGGGGTTCGATCAGCCCCAGCATTTT.

In its sample, this clone was seen a few times. The J gene is TRBJ2-1, the V gene TRBV7-9, with TRBD2 matching over 12 bases. The length of the CDR3 is 18 residues. Germline CDR1 and CDR2: SEHNR and FQNEAQ (reference sequence). V dropped 5 bases and J dropped 4; count of bases not matched to a gene: 12. CDR3 coding DNA: TGTGCCAGCAGCGACGGGACTAGCGGGCCGACCCTATACAATGAGCAGTTCTTC. This gives the protein CASSDGTSGPTLYNEQFF.

J is TRBJ2-7 and V is TRBV7-8; D gene ambiguous. The CDR3 extends over 11 amino acids. Germline V gene data show CDR1 as SGHVS and CDR2 as FQNEAQ. V lost 5 bases and J lost 2, with 4 bases in between. The CDR3 here is CASSETYEQYF. The CDR3 DNA reads TGTGCCAGCAGCGAGACCTACGAGCAGTACTTC.

The chain is built from TRBV28 and TRBJ2-7; the match to TRBD1 covers 7 bases. The germline gives CDR1 MDHEN, CDR2 SYDVKM. The CDR3 totals 14 residues. The J segment lost 3 bases and the V segment lost 2 bases, leaving 4 bases of the junction unmatched. CDR3 in amino acids: CASSLTDRIYEQYF. The CDR3 region has the DNA TGTGCCAGCAGTTTAACGGACAGGATCTACGAGCAGTACTTC.

The chain uses TRBV6-5 and TRBJ2-7; D may be TRBD1 (6 bases). Germline assignment: CDR1 MNHEY and CDR2 SVGAGI. With 6 bases removed from V and 3 bases from J, the gap between germline ends came to 12 bases. This CDR3 is built from 13 residues. CDR3 DNA sequence: TGTGCCAGCAGAAGAGGACAGAACTACGAGCAGTACTTC. Its protein product is CASRRGQNYEQYF.

The V and J genes are TRBV5-1 and TRBJ2-3; 15 bases line up with TRBD2. V lost 4 bases, J lost 4 bases, and 4 bases stayed unmatched. Germline loops: CDR1 SGHRS, CDR2 YFSETQ. The CDR3 totals 16 residues. The CDR3 protein is CASSLGTSGRPDTQYF. CDR3 in DNA: TGCGCCAGCAGCCTAGGGACTAGCGGGAGGCCAGATACGCAGTATTTT.

This chain joins TRBV2 and TRBJ2-1; 9 nucleotides agree with TRBD2. V was clipped by 3 bases and J by 7 bases; unmatched bases: 7. Germline assignment: CDR1 SNHLY and CDR2 FYNNEI. The CDR3 is 15 residues long. CDR3 amino acids: CASSDRREGLNEQFF. CDR3 sequence (DNA): TGTGCCAGCAGTGACCGGCGGGAGGGCCTTAATGAGCAGTTCTTC.

This clone showed up just a few times. The chain is built from TRBV11-2 and TRBJ2-7; TRBD1 matches at 9 bases. The CDR3 length is 15 residues. Germline V gives CDR1 SGHAT, CDR2 FQNNGV. V gave up 6 bases and J gave up 4 bases; unmatched junction bases: 10. In DNA, the CDR3 is TGTGCCAGCAGGGGTTCCGGGACAGGGAGGTACGAGCAGTACTTC. This sequence encodes CASRGSGTGRYEQYF.

This sequence joins TRBV5-1 and TRBJ2-7, with 12 nucleotides matching TRBD2. Germline V gene data show CDR1 as SGHRS and CDR2 as YFSETQ. This CDR3 is 14 amino acids long. Losses at the gene ends were 5 bases for V and 3 bases for J; bases not matched to a gene: 3. In DNA, the CDR3 is TGCGCCAGCAGGCCGGGACTAGCGGGCTACGAGCAGTACTTC. It yields the protein CASRPGLAGYEQYF.